Each of the 24 T cell receptor beta chains below was sequenced from the same sample in a study of CD4 T cells in relation to SARS-CoV-2 and coronaviruses. Unexposed donor CD4+ T cells date from about 2011-2018, before the COVID-19 pandemic. After 10 to 11 days of culture, CD4+ T cells were isolated. Their antigens are not known. Repertoires were generated with immunoSEQ multiplex PCR, while TCRdb's copy carries only in-frame clones and drops some. Counted here are 20,000 to 25,000 clones, under 70% occurring once; the ten biggest clones make up approximately 11%. Sequenced: CD4+ T cells from PBMCs, cultured in vitro. These receptors all come from a human donor in good health.

This chain connects TRBV19 to TRBJ1-3; unclear D gene. Germline CDR1 reads LNHDA; CDR2 reads SQIVND (reference sequence). The CDR3 extends over 13 amino acids. V was cut by 3 bases and J by 3 bases, with 6 bases left in between. The CDR3 region has the DNA TGTGCCAGTAGTATTGGAGTTGGAAACACCATATATTTT. It codes for CASSIGVGNTIYF.

J is TRBJ2-3 and V is TRBV12-3 or TRBV12-4; D is uncertain. The CDR3 loop spans 13 amino acids. The V and J ends lost 5 bases and 2 bases respectively, with 8 bases between them. CDR3 sequence reads: CASSAENTDTQYF. The CDR3 bases are TGTGCCAGCAGTGCGGAGAACACAGATACGCAGTATTTT.

This clone was counted only a few times. This chain uses TRBV6-2 or TRBV6-3 with TRBJ1-6, with 7 bases lining up with TRBD1. This CDR3 is built from 15 residues. With V trimmed by 5 bases and J by 6 bases, 7 bases remained unmatched. CDR1 is MNHEY and CDR2 is SVGEGT in the germline V gene. The CDR3 loop is CASSTTGMANSPLHF. For the CDR3, the DNA is TGTGCCAGCAGTACGACAGGGATGGCTAATTCACCCCTCCACTTT.

V is TRBV7-6 and J is TRBJ2-2; 12 nucleotides agree with TRBD2. CDR3 length equals 16 residues. V shed 6 bases and J 5 bases; nucleotides not matched to a gene: 7. Germline values: CDR1 SGHVS, CDR2 FNYEAQ. CDR3 coding DNA: TGTGCCAGCAGTCGGACTAGCGGGACGATAACCGGGGAGCTGTTTTTT. Protein: CASSRTSGTITGELFF.

This clone was counted a single time. The chain employs TRBV7-2 and TRBJ2-5, with 9 nucleotides matching TRBD1. The CDR3 length is 17 residues. The V gene's germline CDR1 is SGHTA and CDR2 FQGNSA. Germline trimming cut 4 bases from V and 5 bases from J; bases unmatched to any gene: 14. The CDR3, as DNA: TGTGCCAGCAGCTCCCCCCCTTGGACAGGGGTGGGGGAGACCCAGTACTTC. It codes for CASSSPPWTGVGETQYF.

The V call is TRBV30, the J call TRBJ2-7, with 10 bases identical to TRBD1. The CDR3 sequence is 12 residues long. Germline loops: CDR1 GTSNPN, CDR2 SVGIG (reference sequence). The V and J ends lost 5 bases and 2 bases, in that order; junction bases with no gene match: 0. As DNA, the CDR3 is TGTGCCTGGGACAGGGGGCCCTACGAGCAGTACTTC. Residues: CAWDRGPYEQYF.

V is TRBV2 and J is TRBJ2-1; a weak D match, TRBD2 (6 bases). There are 13 residues in the CDR3. Trimming cost V 10 bases and J 2 bases, with 12 bases left between them. CDR1 is SNHLY and CDR2 is FYNNEI in the germline V gene. CDR3 region: CATTGEAYNEQFF. As DNA, the CDR3 is TGTGCCACTACGGGAGAAGCCTACAATGAGCAGTTCTTC.

The chain employs TRBV6-6 and TRBJ2-7, with 7 bases matching TRBD1. Looked up from germline, CDR1 is MNHNY and CDR2 is SVGAGI (reference sequence). The CDR3 runs to 13 residues. J lost 10 bases, V lost 5 bases, and 11 bases had no gene match. CDR3: CASSANRDSLQYF. The CDR3 DNA follows: TGTGCCAGCAGTGCTAACCGGGACAGCCTACAGTACTTC.

V gene TRBV28 combines with J gene TRBJ2-1; a weak D match, TRBD2 (7 bases). The CDR3 has 15 amino acids. CDR1 and CDR2 from the germline V gene are MDHEN and SYDVKM. V lost 6 bases and J 2 bases, leaving 14 bases between the germline ends. The DNA for the CDR3 is TGTGCCAGCAGCCTGGGGGGGGCAGCCTACAATGAGCAGTTCTTC. This translates into CASSLGGAAYNEQFF.

This rearrangement joins TRBV19 to TRBJ1-4; D unresolved. V gave up 5 bases and J gave up 6 bases, with 7 bases separating them. This CDR3 is built from 12 residues. Germline CDR1 reads LNHDA; CDR2 reads SQIVND (reference sequence). The CDR3 sequence is CASSPGYEKLFF. The CDR3 DNA is TGTGCCAGTAGTCCTGGGTATGAAAAACTGTTTTTT. The entire variable domain, with the rest obtained from reference TRBV19 and TRBJ1-4, is as follows: DGGITQSPKYLFRKEGQNVTLSCEQNLNHDAMYWYRQDPGQGLRLIYYSQIVNDFQKGDIAEGYSVSREKKESFPLTVTSAQKNPTAFYLCASSPGYEKLFFGSGTQLSVL.

The chain is built from TRBV28 and TRBJ1-1; TRBD1 might be the D (5 bases). The CDR3 runs to 14 residues. CDR1 is MDHEN, CDR2 SYDVKM, per germline. V lost 2 bases and J lost 1, with 8 bases in between. The CDR3 sequence is CASSLPQGNTEAFF. The CDR3 nucleotides read TGTGCCAGCAGTTTACCTCAGGGGAACACTGAAGCTTTCTTT.

This clone was seen just once. V gene TRBV2 combines with J gene TRBJ1-1, with D uncertain. CDR3 length equals 15 residues. Germline V gives CDR1 SNHLY, CDR2 FYNNEI. The V end was cut by 1 base, the J end by 1 base, with 10 bases between. The CDR3 loop is CASSEVRWTNTEAFF. As DNA, the CDR3 is TGTGCCAGCAGTGAAGTTAGGTGGACGAACACTGAAGCTTTCTTT.

The rearrangement joins TRBV11-2 to TRBJ2-3, with 7 bases fitting TRBD1. The V and J ends lost 8 bases and 2 bases, in that order; junction bases with no gene match: 10. This CDR3 has 15 amino acids. CDR1 is SGHAT and CDR2 is FQNNGV in the germline V gene. CDR3 loop: CASYNTGANTDTQYF. In nucleotides, the CDR3 is TGTGCCAGCTACAACACAGGGGCAAACACAGATACGCAGTATTTT.

V gene TRBV3-1 (or the pseudogene TRBV3-2) combines with J gene TRBJ2-7, with D unclear. The CDR3 has 16 residues. Germline loops: CDR1 LGHDT, CDR2 YNNKEL (reference sequence). The V end lost 0 bases, the J end lost 3 bases, and 15 bases lay between the germline ends. The CDR3 DNA sequence: TGTGCCAGCAGCCAAGACGGCGTACTATCCAACTACGAGCAGTACTTC. Translation gives CASSQDGVLSNYEQYF.

V is TRBV7-6 and J is TRBJ2-7; TRBD2 aligns across 9 bases. The V gene end was trimmed by 2 bases and the J gene end by 3 bases; junction bases not matched to a gene: 2. The CDR3 totals 14 residues. Germline assignment: CDR1 SGHVS and CDR2 FNYEAQ. The CDR3 DNA follows: TGTGCCAGCAGCTTAAATAGCGGGAGCTACGAGCAGTACTTC. Translated: CASSLNSGSYEQYF.

The CDR3 here is CASSVGTESTGELFF. The CDR3 DNA follows: TGTGCCAGCAGCGTAGGGACGGAAAGTACCGGGGAGCTGTTTTTT. The rearrangement links TRBV9 to TRBJ2-2; D unclear. The CDR3 spans 15 residues. Germline CDR1 SGDLS, CDR2 YYNGEE. V shed 0 bases and J shed 5 bases, with 11 bases lying between them.

This chain links TRBV27 with TRBJ2-7; tentative D call: TRBD1 (5 bases). Germline V gene lookup returns CDR1 MNHEY and CDR2 SMNVEV (reference sequence). This CDR3 contains 16 residues. Between the trimmed V and J ends, which lost 4 bases and 4 bases, there was a span of 20 bases. The CDR3 DNA reads as TGTGCCAGCAGTTACTCCGCGGACCAGGGTTGGTACGAGCAGTACTTC. Translated: CASSYSADQGWYEQYF.

This rearrangement joins TRBV5-1 to TRBJ2-1; a weak D match, TRBD2 (5 bases). Germline V gene lookup returns CDR1 SGHRS and CDR2 YFSETQ. This CDR3 region has 15 residues. V was clipped by 0 bases and J by 6 bases, with 13 bases between them. The CDR3 DNA reads as TGCGCCAGCAGCTTGGCGGGGAGCACGCTCAATGAGCAGTTCTTC. It translates to CASSLAGSTLNEQFF.

The chain couples TRBV4-2 to TRBJ1-5, with 7 nucleotides matching TRBD1. The V gene's germline CDR1 is LGHNA and CDR2 YNFKEQ. This CDR3 contains 16 residues. The V segment lost 1 base and the J segment 3 bases; nucleotides outside the gene matches: 6. As DNA, the CDR3 is TGTGCCAGCAGCCAAGTTTTCGGGACAGACAATCAGCCCCAGCATTTT. This codes for CASSQVFGTDNQPQHF.

The CDR3 reads CASSRGQGSGTDTQYF. In DNA, the CDR3 is TGTGCCAGCAGCCGCGGCCAGGGTTCTGGCACAGATACGCAGTATTTT. J is TRBJ2-3 and V is TRBV3-1 (or the pseudogene TRBV3-2); D is possibly TRBD1 (5 bases). The CDR3 is made up of 16 amino acids. The V and J ends lost 4 bases and 1 base respectively, with 15 bases between them. Germline loops: CDR1 LGHDT, CDR2 YNNKEL (reference sequence).

This chain joins TRBV30 and TRBJ1-1; D ambiguous. The ends were cut back, 5 bases at V and 0 bases at J, with 16 bases in the middle. Germline V gives CDR1 GTSNPN, CDR2 SVGIG (reference sequence). The CDR3 runs 15 residues. CDR3 sequence reads: CAWGRQILMNTEAFF. The CDR3 coding sequence is TGTGCCTGGGGGAGGCAGATACTCATGAACACTGAAGCTTTCTTT.

The genes are TRBV28 and TRBJ1-5; D unclear. CDR1 MDHEN and CDR2 SYDVKM come from the germline V gene. The CDR3 runs 14 residues. V lost 2 bases, J lost 2 bases, and 7 bases lay in between. The CDR3 is CASSLNMGNQPQHF. The CDR3 bases are TGTGCCAGCAGTTTAAATATGGGCAATCAGCCCCAGCATTTT.

The CDR3 reads CASSLVAGGSKNIQYF. As DNA, the CDR3 is TGTGCCAGCAGCTTAGTAGCGGGGGGATCCAAAAACATTCAGTACTTC. The rearrangement links TRBV7-2 to TRBJ2-4; TRBD2 matches 10 bases. V trimming: 1 base; J trimming: 2 bases; junction bases outside the gene matches: 2. This CDR3 has 16 amino acids. Germline V CDR1 and CDR2: SGHTA, FQGNSA.

The chain couples TRBV11-2 to TRBJ1-1; 7 bases fit TRBD1. Losses at the gene ends were 1 base for V and 4 bases for J; bases not matched to a gene: 3. Germline V gene data show CDR1 as SGHAT and CDR2 as FQNNGV. This CDR3 region has 14 residues. The CDR3 is CASSLGGGVTEAFF. The CDR3 nucleotides are TGTGCCAGCAGCTTAGGAGGGGGCGTCACTGAAGCTTTCTTT. The full variable domain, with the rest looked up from reference TRBV11-2 and TRBJ1-1, is EAGVAQSPRYKIIEKRQSVAFWCNPISGHATLYWYQQILGQGPKLLIQFQNNGVVDDSQLPKDRFSAERLKGVDSTLKIQPAKLEDSAVYLCASSLGGGVTEAFFGQGTRLTVV.